This T cell receptor (beta chain) appears in the sequencing data of a study of cytomegalovirus exposure and HLA in healthy donors. With 60 Vbeta and 13 Jbeta primers, the PCR was carried out. Using immunoSEQ multiplex PCR, the repertoire was profiled, and TCRdb retains in-frame clones only, with some absent. Here the sample table reports 90,000 to 130,000 clones. Germline V gene sequence: CDR1 SEHNR, CDR2 FQNEAQ (reference sequence). The CDR3 loop spans 15 amino acids. The specimen sequenced was PBMCs. This TCR derives from a man between 40 and 49 years old in good health and CMV-seropositive. V usage is TRBV7-9 and J usage is TRBJ2-5, with no clear D. The last part of the DNA fits TRBJ2-7 better; the J call may be wrong. The CDR3 DNA sequence: TGTGCCAGCAGCTTAGCCCCGCAGGCCTCCTACGAGCAGTACTTC. Its protein is CASSLAPQASYEQYF.